These 7 T cell receptor beta chains came from one sample sequenced in a study of blood T cell repertoires in COVID-19. The data were produced by immunoSEQ multiplex PCR, yet TCRdb's version contains in-frame clones alone and is incomplete. The data hold a few hundred thousand clones, with approximately 86% observed a single time. The sample was PBMCs or T cells enriched from blood (not recorded which). The source of these receptors is a young man with acute COVID-19.

This chain joins TRBV28 and TRBJ1-2; no reliable D call. Between the trimmed V and J ends, which lost 6 bases and 13 bases, there was a span of 24 bases. This CDR3 spans 14 amino acids. Germline V gene data show CDR1 as MDHEN and CDR2 as SYDVKM. This chain's CDR3 is CASSLINSWVPLTF. In nucleotides, the CDR3 is TGTGCCAGCAGCCTGATCAACAGTTGGGTTCCCCTCACCTTC.

The chain has TRBV6-5 and TRBJ1-5; the D is unclear. This CDR3 region has 15 residues. V lost 8 bases and J 1 base, leaving 15 bases between the germline ends. Germline assignment: CDR1 MNHEY and CDR2 SVGAGI. The CDR3 DNA reads as TGTGCCAGCGGTTCTAGGAGTGTCAGCAATCAGCCCCAGCATTTT. Its translation is CASGSRSVSNQPQHF.

The V and J genes are TRBV6-5 and TRBJ2-1; TRBD1 agrees at 12 bases. Germline V lookup: CDR1 MNHEY, CDR2 SVGAGI. The CDR3 is 15 amino acids. The J segment lost 8 bases and the V segment lost 6 bases, leaving 8 bases of the junction unmatched. CDR3 DNA: TGTGCCAGCAGCCCGGGACAGGGGGCGTATGATGAGCAGTTCTTC. Protein: CASSPGQGAYDEQFF.

This chain joins TRBV14 and TRBJ1-1; no definite D call. This CDR3 contains 14 residues. In germline, CDR1 is SGHDN, CDR2 FVKESK. V was cut by 1 base and J by 1 base, with 7 bases left in between. The CDR3 DNA follows: TGTGCCAGCAGCCAAGTCAACAGGAACACTGAAGCTTTCTTT. This gives the protein CASSQVNRNTEAFF.

J is TRBJ2-5 and V is TRBV7-8, with D maybe TRBD1 (6 bases). CDR1 is SGHVS, CDR2 FQNEAQ, per germline. Trimming shortened V by 4 bases and J by 4 bases, and 16 bases separated the two germline ends. The CDR3 is 15 residues long. CDR3 loop: CASSSSFQGTETQYF. The CDR3 bases are TGTGCCAGCAGCTCCTCTTTTCAGGGGACAGAGACCCAGTACTTC.

The chain uses TRBV7-2 and TRBJ1-3; D is ambiguous. CDR1 is SGHTA, CDR2 FQGNSA, per germline. The length of the CDR3 is 13 residues. V was pared by 5 bases and J by 7 bases, with 12 bases between. This CDR3 is CASSLNAGNTIYF. In nucleotides, the CDR3 is TGTGCCAGCAGCCTGAATGCCGGGAACACCATATATTTT.

The V gene is TRBV5-4, the J gene TRBJ1-1, with 7 bases lining up with TRBD1. The V gene end was trimmed by 0 bases and the J gene end by 5 bases; junction bases not matched to a gene: 7. CDR3 length: 15 amino acids. CDR1 is SGHNT and CDR2 is YYREEE in the germline V gene (reference sequence). CDR3 bases: TGTGCCAGCAGCTTGGGGGGTAGGGGGCGTACTGAAGCTTTCTTT. Encoded protein: CASSLGGRGRTEAFF.